This T cell receptor (beta chain) was captured by sequencing in a study of blood T cell repertoires in COVID-19 (dated by TCRdb to about 2020). About the full investigation: Collaborator samples came from the United States, Italy and Spain and covered acute and convalescent phases of COVID-19. The material from the prospective study consisted of cDNA or gDNA derived from T cells, B-cell-depleted T cells, or PBMCs. The dataset comprised deeply sampled blood TCRbeta repertoires from subjects exposed to, actively infected with, or recovered from COVID-19. The repertoires were released in a freely available public database meant as a resource for research on the immune response to SARS-CoV-2. The samples were drawn from the first 160 participants of the ongoing ImmuneRACE study and from under 1,500 subjects provided by 6 global collaborators. Nearly every sample came with metadata listing a de-identified subject ID, COVID-19 status, age in years and sex. Where available, HLA class I and class II types were taken from metadata supplied by the sample provider and were not determined by assay-based typing.

Including cysteine and phenylalanine, the CDR3 has 17 amino acids. Left in the record is the CDR3 DNA by itself, 51 bases read in frame from the first base. CDR1 and CDR2 are read off the germline V gene as KGHDR and SFDVKD. Compared with germline, V lacks 3 bases and J lacks 4 bases; bases without a gene match: 9. Overall results and qualifications from the work: Clinical and demographic metadata were provided uncurated, with the amount varying by source and participant.

Collaborating institutions collected whole blood in K2EDTA tubes following their own protocols. For TCRbeta analysis, collaborator samples were shipped as frozen whole blood, as isolated PBMCs, or as DNA extracted from either sample type. Note on this clone: Its antigen remains undetermined. Base qualities are missing; no much larger clone stands one base away.

TCRbeta CDR3 regions were amplified from genomic DNA using the immunoSEQ Assay, a bias-controlled multiplex PCR. Under the source paper's analysis protocol: Nucleated cell counts per sample were estimated from amplification of reference gene primers within the assay. Sequence reads were collapsed and filtered to measure the absolute abundance of every unique TCRbeta CDR3 rearrangement. For each sample, productive Simpson clonality was calculated as the square root of Simpson's diversity index across productive rearrangements. Held by TCRdb, this immuneACCESS table contains in-frame sequences only and omits some clones. Under half of the omission traces to an unresolved V gene where checked; the cause of the rest is unknown. That table is the source of V, J and clone size, and D and trimming were worked out from the DNA. Within this sample are around 310,000 clones, with approximately 88% of them counted one time only. 3.5% to 4% of the sample goes to the ten largest clones.

This clonotype originated in a woman in her fifties or sixties with active or convalescent COVID-19. The chain is made from TRBV24-1 and TRBJ2-1; 9 central nucleotides agree with TRBD1. The specimen sequenced was peripheral blood. The CDR3 loop reads CATSDTRTGDQYNEQFF. The DNA sequence is given as TGTGCCACCAGTGATACCCGGACAGGGGACCAATACAATGAGCAGTTCTTC.